The clone carrying this T cell receptor (beta chain) was counted at least ten times. Its antigen is unidentified. This sample was included in a study of T cells in Graves' hyperthyroidism and ophthalmopathy. Across the whole study: Specimen type is peripheral blood, collected at initial diagnosis prior to any treatment. Study-wide points: Clonotypes that were expanded in thyroid above 0.001 mostly appeared in blood too.

The source material, RNA transcripts, was used to amplify TCR beta CDR3 regions. During a first-round RT-PCR of the TCR CDR3, the HTBI primer set was used. One entry per CDR3 protein results from TCRdb running MiXCR on the multiplex PCR reads. The sample has about 350,000 distinct CDR3 sequences, about 15% seen once. Disease lasting under 3 months, a NOSPECS grade of at least 4, and a Clinical Activity Score of at least 3 were features of the ophthalmopathy patients. V gave up 4 bases and J gave up 0 bases; unmatched junction bases: 13. The CDR3 extends over 18 amino acids. CDR1 and CDR2 from the germline V gene are SGHRS and YFSETQ.

Sequences were obtained from blood. The gene calls are TRBV5-1 and TRBJ2-1; 7 bases map to TRBD2. The receptor was isolated from a woman aged 55-75 years with Graves' ophthalmopathy. CDR3 nucleotides: TGCGCCAGCAGCCGTCGGGATGGGGGAGGGAGCTCCTACAATGAGCAGTTCTTC. Translating gives CASSRRDGGGSSYNEQFF.